Below, 21 T cell receptor beta chains from the same sample are listed, as sequenced in a study of blood T cell repertoires in COVID-19. Clones were sequenced by immunoSEQ multiplex PCR, and TCRdb holds only the in-frame ones, with some missing. The sample lists 200,000 to 250,000 clones, 70% to 90% seen once, with just under 6.5% in the top ten. The sequenced sample consisted of peripheral blood. These receptors all come from a woman aged 25 to 39 with COVID-19, enrolled during active disease.

This chain joins TRBV5-1 and TRBJ2-1, with D uncertain. The length of the CDR3 is 12 residues. V was shortened by 0 bases and J by 7 bases, with 5 bases between the two germline ends. In germline, CDR1 is SGHRS, CDR2 YFSETQ. The CDR3 spells CASSLGANEQFF. The CDR3 coding sequence is TGCGCCAGCAGCTTGGGGGCTAATGAGCAGTTCTTC.

This chain joins TRBV29-1 and TRBJ1-2, with 9 bases identical to TRBD1. The ends lost 6 bases at V and 7 bases at J; junction bases unmatched: 12. Germline CDR1 and CDR2: SQVTM and ANQGSEA. There are 14 residues in the CDR3. The CDR3 is CSVPSGTGLGGYTF. The CDR3 nucleotides are TGCAGCGTGCCATCCGGGACAGGGTTAGGTGGCTACACCTTC.

In nucleotides, the CDR3 is TGTGCCAGCAGTGAAAGCCCGTACAATGAGCAGTTCTTC. Encoded protein: CASSESPYNEQFF. This chain connects TRBV2 to TRBJ2-1; D unresolved. The CDR3 is 13 residues long. V lost 2 bases and J 4 bases, leaving 6 bases between the germline ends. CDR1 SNHLY and CDR2 FYNNEI come from the germline V gene. The entire variable domain, with the rest obtained from reference TRBV2 and TRBJ2-1, is as follows: EPEVTQTPSHQVTQMGQEVILRCVPISNHLYFYWYRQILGQKVEFLVSFYNNEISEKSEIFDDQFSVERPDGSNFTLKIRSTKLEDSAMYFCASSESPYNEQFFGPGTRLTVL.

This sequence joins TRBV27 and TRBJ2-7; the match to TRBD2 covers 9 bases. The CDR3 has 15 amino acids. Germline values: CDR1 MNHEY, CDR2 SMNVEV (reference sequence). J gave up 4 bases and V 2 bases, and 6 bases lay outside the gene matches. Here the CDR3 DNA reads TGTGCCAGCAGTTTAAGGCGGGGGGGCTCATACGAGCAGTACTTC. It is translated as CASSLRRGGSYEQYF.

This sequence joins TRBV9 and TRBJ2-1; 8 bases fit TRBD2. Germline values: CDR1 SGDLS, CDR2 YYNGEE. This CDR3 is 17 amino acids long. J was trimmed by 9 bases and V by 7 bases; bases with no gene match: 21. DNA for the CDR3: TGTGCCAGCTCGCCCCCCCGAAGCGGGAGAGGAACGGGTGAGCAGTTCTTC. Translated: CASSPPRSGRGTGEQFF.

The V and J genes are TRBV19 and TRBJ2-6, with D possibly TRBD1 on 6 matching bases. This CDR3 is 19 amino acids long. Germline V CDR1 and CDR2: LNHDA, SQIVND (reference sequence). Trimming pared 6 bases from V and 0 bases from J, leaving 21 bases between. In DNA form, the CDR3 reads TGTGCCAGTAGCAGACCCCCGGGACACGGAACCTCTGGGGCCAACGTCCTGACTTTC. Protein: CASSRPPGHGTSGANVLTF.

J is TRBJ2-1 and V is TRBV9, with TRBD2 as a possible D gene (6 bases). Trimming took 0 bases from V and 3 from J, leaving 13 bases between them. This CDR3 spans 16 amino acids. Germline V gene lookup returns CDR1 SGDLS and CDR2 YYNGEE. The CDR3 protein is CASSVVGEEGYNEQFF. For the CDR3, the DNA is TGTGCCAGCAGCGTAGTGGGGGAGGAGGGCTACAATGAGCAGTTCTTC.

This clone was seen only once. The V call is TRBV4-2, the J call TRBJ2-7; 9 positions match TRBD2. V lost 1 base, J lost 3 bases, and 4 bases stayed unmatched. This CDR3 spans 15 amino acids. Germline loops: CDR1 LGHNA, CDR2 YNFKEQ. CDR3 in DNA: TGTGCCAGCAGCCAAGGGGGGACTAGCAGCTACGAGCAGTACTTC. Protein: CASSQGGTSSYEQYF.

The rearrangement uses TRBV24-1 and TRBJ2-1; 11 bases fit TRBD2. The V segment lost 4 bases and the J segment 12 bases; nucleotides outside the gene matches: 13. Germline V gene sequence: CDR1 KGHDR, CDR2 SFDVKD. The CDR3 is 16 amino acids. The CDR3 bases are TGTGCCACCAGTGACCAAGCCGGGACTAGCGGAGTCCCGCAGTTCTTC. The encoded protein is CATSDQAGTSGVPQFF.

The genes are TRBV5-4 and TRBJ2-1, with 10 bases that match TRBD1. Germline values: CDR1 SGHNT, CDR2 YYREEE (reference sequence). J lost 7 bases, V lost 4 bases, and 8 bases had no gene match. This CDR3 comprises 15 residues. CDR3 in amino acids: CASSERQGASNEQFF. DNA for the CDR3: TGTGCCAGCAGCGAGAGACAGGGGGCATCGAATGAGCAGTTCTTC.

J is TRBJ2-7 and V is TRBV24-1; TRBD2 is a possible D gene (5 bases). From germline, CDR1 is KGHDR and CDR2 SFDVKD. There are 12 residues in the CDR3. CDR3 sequence reads: CPDYGRHYEQYV. The CDR3 DNA sequence: TGTCCCGACTACGGCAGACACTACGAGCAGTACGTC.

This chain uses TRBV12-3 or TRBV12-4 with TRBJ2-5; perhaps TRBD1 as D (5 bases). V lost 5 bases and J 3 bases, leaving 7 bases between the germline ends. This CDR3 has 12 residues. CDR3 protein: CASSGAKETQYF. In DNA form, the CDR3 reads TGTGCCAGCAGTGGGGCAAAAGAGACCCAGTACTTC.

This sequence joins TRBV29-1 and TRBJ1-2; D may be TRBD1 (6 bases). This CDR3 has 13 residues. Trimming cost V 4 bases and J 0 bases, with 9 bases left between them. Per germline, CDR1 SQVTM and CDR2 ANQGSEA. The CDR3 sequence: CSVGGRTNYGYTF. Written as DNA, the CDR3 is TGCAGCGTTGGGGGGCGCACTAACTATGGCTACACCTTC. The whole variable domain, remainder taken from reference TRBV29-1 and TRBJ1-2, is SAVISQKPSRDICQRGTSLTIQCQVDSQVTMMFWYRQQPGQSLTLIATANQGSEATYESGFVIDKFPISRPNLTFSTLTVSNMSPEDSSIYLCSVGGRTNYGYTFGSGTRLTVV.

The V gene is TRBV6-5, the J gene TRBJ2-1; D gene ambiguous. Germline CDR1 MNHEY, CDR2 SVGAGI. This CDR3 is built from 14 residues. The ends were cut back, 8 bases at V and 4 bases at J, with 15 bases in the middle. CDR3 coding DNA: TGTGCCAGCCACGGAGTACCCCTTTACAATGAGCAGTTCTTC. It encodes CASHGVPLYNEQFF.

The chain links TRBV7-2 to TRBJ1-3, with D uncertain. The CDR3 extends over 13 amino acids. Per the germline V gene, CDR1 is SGHTA and CDR2 is FQGNSA. V dropped 0 bases and J dropped 4 bases, with 4 bases sitting between them. CDR3 DNA: TGTGCCAGCAGCTTAGCACAGGGAAACACCATATATTTT. This codes for CASSLAQGNTIYF.

V usage is TRBV6-6 and J usage is TRBJ2-1, with a possible D match to TRBD2 (6 bases). Trimming took off 2 bases at V and 6 bases at J, with 14 bases between the two ends. The CDR3 consists of 15 residues. Per germline, CDR1 MNHNY and CDR2 SVGAGI (reference sequence). The chain's CDR3 is CASSYDPTSANEQFF. CDR3 nucleotides: TGTGCCAGCAGTTACGACCCGACTAGTGCCAATGAGCAGTTCTTC.

The chain employs TRBV13 and TRBJ2-7, with 7 bases that match TRBD1. V lost 4 bases and J lost 6; bases outside the gene matches: 9. The CDR3 consists of 14 residues. From germline, CDR1 is PRHDT and CDR2 FYEKMQ (reference sequence). The DNA for the CDR3 is TGTGCCAGCAGCTCAGAGACAGGGTCGTTCGAGCAGTACTTC. Translated: CASSSETGSFEQYF.

The chain recombines TRBV7-8 with TRBJ2-1; 9 nucleotides agree with TRBD2. After removal of 5 bases from V and 3 bases from J, the junction contained 11 bases not matched to a gene. Germline V gene data show CDR1 as SGHVS and CDR2 as FQNEAQ. The CDR3 is 17 residues long. CDR3 in amino acids: CASSGSRAGGVYNEQFF. The CDR3 bases are TGTGCCAGCAGCGGGTCAAGAGCGGGAGGAGTCTACAATGAGCAGTTCTTC.

As to this clone: This CDR3 fails to terminate in the conserved phenylalanine or tryptophan, so it likely reflects a read error. The DNA is omitted, as the CDR3 cannot be located on it reliably, and the CDR3 follows TCRdb's listing. The V call is TRBV25-1, the J call TRBJ2-3; whether TRBD1, the table's D call, matches the DNA was not checked. The germline V gene has CDR1 MGHDK and CDR2 SYGVNS. With termini counted, the CDR3 has 10 amino acids. CDR3 loop: CANPGTPHEV.

The rearrangement uses TRBV30 and TRBJ2-7, with TRBD2 as a possible D gene (6 bases). From germline, CDR1 is GTSNPN and CDR2 SVGIG (reference sequence). V lost 4 bases, J lost 3 bases, and 19 bases lay in between. The length of the CDR3 is 15 residues. CDR3 protein: CAWKLTVRTIYEQYV. In nucleotides, the CDR3 is TGTGCCTGGAAGCTCACCGTCAGGACTATCTACGAGCAGTACGTC.

This clone is a singleton in its sample. V gene TRBV3-1 (or the pseudogene TRBV3-2) combines with J gene TRBJ1-1, with TRBD1 identical over 7 bases. Trimming cost V 3 bases and J 10 bases; bases outside gene matches: 14. Looked up from germline, CDR1 is LGHDT and CDR2 is YNNKEL (reference sequence). The CDR3 loop spans 15 amino acids. The DNA for the CDR3 is TGTGCCAGCAGCCATGGCCCGGACAGGTTCAATAGAGCTTTCTTT. Residues: CASSHGPDRFNRAFF.